Presented here are 2 T cell receptor beta chains from one specimen sequenced in a study of siplizumab effects on memory and regulatory T cells. Repertoires were generated with immunoSEQ multiplex PCR, while TCRdb's copy carries only in-frame clones and drops some. The repertoire holds about 110,000 clones, with roughly 89% as singletons. The source material was CD4+ T cells sorted from blood. Every receptor here comes from a human donor in good health.

The chain carries TRBV13 and TRBJ1-2; no clear D gene. The CDR3 spans 12 residues. Trimming cost V 6 bases and J 5 bases, with 10 bases left between them. Germline lookup yields CDR1 PRHDT and CDR2 FYEKMQ (reference sequence). CDR3 protein: CASSQTYYGYTF. CDR3 bases: TGTGCCAGCAGTCAGACTTATTATGGCTACACCTTC. Filled out from reference TRBV13 and TRBJ1-2, the complete variable domain reads AAGVIQSPRHLIKEKRETATLKCYPIPRHDTVYWYQQGPGQDPQFLISFYEKMQSDKGSIPDRFSAQQFSDYHSELNMSSLELGDSALYFCASSQTYYGYTFGSGTRLTVV.

The rearrangement links TRBV9 to TRBJ1-2, with D maybe TRBD1 (5 bases). This CDR3 spans 16 amino acids. The ends were cut back, 0 bases at V and 4 bases at J, with 16 bases in the middle. Germline CDR1 reads SGDLS; CDR2 reads YYNGEE. CDR3 amino acids: CASSVESTGRGYGYTF. CDR3 bases: TGTGCCAGCAGCGTAGAAAGCACGGGAAGGGGCTATGGCTACACCTTC.